The 22 T cell receptor beta chains in this list originate from one sample, sequenced in a study of T cell responses to AZD1222 COVID-19 vaccine. Sequenced by immunoSEQ multiplex PCR; TCRdb stores in-frame clones only, minus some. The sample lists under 200,000 clones; 90% to 95% were seen once. The sequenced sample was peripheral blood, obtained on day 0 of AZD1222 vaccination. These receptors were obtained from an adult in good health.

V and J are TRBV7-3 and TRBJ1-5, with D maybe TRBD1 (5 bases). Germline-derived CDR1 and CDR2 are SGHTA and FQGTGA. This CDR3 comprises 17 residues. Trimming took 2 bases from V and 2 from J, leaving 16 bases between them. The CDR3: CASSLRYSPGRNQPQHF. In DNA form, the CDR3 reads TGTGCCAGCAGCTTACGATATTCGCCAGGGCGCAATCAGCCCCAGCATTTT.

This clone came up once. The chain employs TRBV2 and TRBJ2-7; 10 bases are shared with TRBD2. Germline values: CDR1 SNHLY, CDR2 FYNNEI. The CDR3 is made up of 15 amino acids. The V gene end was trimmed by 1 base and the J gene end by 2 bases; junction bases not matched to a gene: 2. CDR3 DNA sequence: TGTGCCAGCAGTGAAGGGACTAGCGGAACCTACGAGCAGTACTTC. This gives the protein CASSEGTSGTYEQYF.

V gene TRBV7-7 combines with J gene TRBJ2-5, with 10 bases fitting TRBD2. This CDR3 is 14 amino acids long. Germline CDR1 SSHAT, CDR2 FNYEAQ (reference sequence). Unmatched junction bases numbered 4, after V lost 5 bases and J lost 4 bases. This CDR3 reads CASSPSGGAETQYF. CDR3 in DNA: TGTGCCAGCAGCCCAAGCGGGGGGGCAGAGACCCAGTACTTC.

This chain joins TRBV5-4 and TRBJ2-6; D ambiguous. CDR3 length: 15 amino acids. V was trimmed by 4 bases and J by 0 bases, leaving 8 bases between them. The germline gives CDR1 SGHNT, CDR2 YYREEE (reference sequence). The chain's CDR3 is CASSRVLSGANVLTF. CDR3 DNA: TGTGCCAGCAGCCGGGTACTCTCTGGGGCCAACGTCCTGACTTTC.

The chain has TRBV27 and TRBJ2-2, with TRBD2 matching over 7 bases. V shed 5 bases and J 1 base; nucleotides not matched to a gene: 7. Germline assignment: CDR1 MNHEY and CDR2 SMNVEV (reference sequence). The CDR3 sequence is 16 residues long. The CDR3 sequence: CASSLWTRRNTGELFF. The CDR3 nucleotides are TGTGCCAGCAGTCTCTGGACTAGGCGGAACACCGGGGAGCTGTTTTTT.

The rearrangement joins TRBV7-2 to TRBJ2-7; TRBD2 matches at 12 bases. Germline-derived CDR1 and CDR2 are SGHTA and FQGNSA. The CDR3 totals 16 residues. Trimming took 6 bases from V and 6 from J; bases not matched to a gene: 12. The DNA for the CDR3 is TGTGCCAGCAGTCCCGGACTAGCGGGATTGTTCGGCGAGCAGTACTTC. Protein product: CASSPGLAGLFGEQYF.

This rearrangement joins TRBV7-6 to TRBJ2-3, with D tentatively TRBD1 (6 bases). Germline V gene lookup returns CDR1 SGHVS and CDR2 FNYEAQ. This CDR3 region has 17 residues. Trimming removed 5 bases at V and 3 bases at J, with 21 bases between. The CDR3 is CASSPLVQGRNTDTQYF. As DNA, the CDR3 is TGTGCCAGCAGCCCCCTAGTCCAGGGGCGTAATACAGATACGCAGTATTTT.

The chain is built from TRBV19 and TRBJ1-2; 7 bases are a match to TRBD1. Looked up from germline, CDR1 is LNHDA and CDR2 is SQIVND (reference sequence). The CDR3 totals 14 residues. The trim removed 0 bases at V and 6 bases at J, leaving 4 bases unmatched. The CDR3 spells CASSIETGANGYTF. CDR3 DNA: TGTGCCAGTAGTATAGAAACAGGGGCAAATGGCTACACCTTC.

V is TRBV10-2 and J is TRBJ1-2, with D possibly being TRBD1 (6 bases). The CDR3 spans 16 residues. Trimming stripped 0 bases from V and 7 bases from J, with 18 bases between. In germline, CDR1 is WSHSY, CDR2 SAAADI. The CDR3 DNA reads as TGCGCCAGCAGTGAGTCGAAGGCGGGGGGCGATAGTGGCTACACCTTC. As protein: CASSESKAGGDSGYTF.

This chain connects TRBV30 to TRBJ2-7, with D tentatively TRBD2 (6 bases). The CDR3 consists of 13 residues. CDR1 and CDR2 (germline): GTSNPN, SVGIG (reference sequence). V lost 7 bases and J lost 0, with 13 bases in between. Here the CDR3 reads CASDKGLSYEQYF. The CDR3 bases are TGTGCCTCGGACAAGGGACTCTCCTACGAGCAGTACTTC.

The J gene is TRBJ1-6, the V gene TRBV3-1 (or the pseudogene TRBV3-2); possible D gene TRBD1, 5 bases. In germline, CDR1 is LGHDT, CDR2 YNNKEL (reference sequence). V gave up 4 bases and J gave up 5 bases, with 12 bases separating them. The CDR3 consists of 15 residues. For the CDR3, the DNA is TGTGCCAGCAGCCCCTTCGGGGGTAATAATTCACCCCTCCACTTT. Translated, it gives CASSPFGGNNSPLHF.

This chain connects TRBV6-5 to TRBJ2-5; D gene unclear. Germline V gives CDR1 MNHEY, CDR2 SVGAGI. V was cut by 0 bases and J by 5 bases, with 13 bases left in between. This CDR3 is 15 amino acids long. The CDR3 DNA reads TGTGCCAGCAGTTACTCAAGTTTCCTCAGGGAGACCCAGTACTTC. It yields the protein CASSYSSFLRETQYF.

The chain employs TRBV7-9 and TRBJ1-2, with D hard to call. Germline V gene sequence: CDR1 SEHNR, CDR2 FQNEAQ (reference sequence). V was trimmed by 5 bases and J by 0 bases, leaving 16 bases between them. This CDR3 is 16 amino acids long. CDR3 DNA sequence: TGTGCCAGCAGCCCAGGCCTCGGCCCCTCTAACTATGGCTACACCTTC. It codes for CASSPGLGPSNYGYTF.

J is TRBJ1-2 and V is TRBV11-2; no clear D gene. This CDR3 spans 16 amino acids. Germline V CDR1 and CDR2: SGHAT, FQNNGV. The V end lost 5 bases, the J end lost 4 bases, and 20 bases lay between the germline ends. The CDR3: CASSPTGRLALYGYTF. CDR3 nucleotide sequence: TGTGCCAGCAGCCCCACCGGGCGACTGGCGCTCTATGGCTACACCTTC.

The chain couples TRBV28 to TRBJ1-2; D may be TRBD1 (6 bases). The V end was cut by 2 bases, the J end by 3 bases, with 13 bases between. CDR1 is MDHEN and CDR2 is SYDVKM in the germline V gene. The CDR3 has 15 amino acids. CDR3 in DNA: TGTGCCAGCAGTTTACTAAAACAGGGTCACTATGGCTACACCTTC. The encoded protein is CASSLLKQGHYGYTF.

The genes are TRBV2 and TRBJ1-5, with a weak D call TRBD1 (6 bases). The CDR3 contains 16 residues. Trimming pared 4 bases from V and 7 bases from J, leaving 20 bases between. Germline V gives CDR1 SNHLY, CDR2 FYNNEI. The CDR3 region has the DNA TGTGCCAGCAGTGGGGCGGCGTTGGGGGCAAGGCAGCCCCAGCATTTT. It translates to CASSGAALGARQPQHF.

The gene calls are TRBV15 and TRBJ2-3; TRBD2 matches at 12 bases. The length of the CDR3 is 15 residues. Per germline, CDR1 LNHNV and CDR2 YYDKDF (reference sequence). J was trimmed by 7 bases and V by 5 bases; bases with no gene match: 7. CDR3 coding DNA: TGTGCCACCAGCGTGCAGACTAGCGGGGGATATACGCAGTATTTT. This gives the protein CATSVQTSGGYTQYF.

This rearrangement joins TRBV5-1 to TRBJ2-4, with D possibly TRBD2 on 5 matching bases. CDR1 and CDR2 (germline): SGHRS, YFSETQ. Trimming cost V 4 bases and J 2 bases, with 22 bases left between them. The CDR3 sequence is 18 residues long. This chain's CDR3 is CASSTRIGVGSPKNIQYF. CDR3 DNA sequence: TGCGCCAGCAGCACACGAATCGGGGTCGGATCGCCCAAAAACATTCAGTACTTC.

The chain employs TRBV19 and TRBJ1-2; 7 bases line up with TRBD1. The CDR3 contains 12 residues. Trimming removed 3 bases from V and 8 bases from J; junction bases left unmatched: 3. Per germline, CDR1 LNHDA and CDR2 SQIVND (reference sequence). CDR3 nucleotide sequence: TGTGCCAGTAGTATCCGACAGGGCGGCTACACCTTC. It translates to CASSIRQGGYTF. Variable domain in full (rest from reference TRBV19 and TRBJ1-2): DGGITQSPKYLFRKEGQNVTLSCEQNLNHDAMYWYRQDPGQGLRLIYYSQIVNDFQKGDIAEGYSVSREKKESFPLTVTSAQKNPTAFYLCASSIRQGGYTFGSGTRLTVV.

This chain links TRBV7-2 with TRBJ2-7; the match to TRBD1 covers 9 bases. This CDR3 is built from 12 residues. The V segment lost 5 bases and the J segment 5 bases; nucleotides outside the gene matches: 1. Per germline, CDR1 SGHTA and CDR2 FQGNSA. The chain's CDR3 is CASSRTGDEQYF. Written as DNA, the CDR3 is TGTGCCAGCAGCAGGACAGGGGACGAGCAGTACTTC.

The J gene is TRBJ1-3, the V gene TRBV18; D is uncertain. V shed 0 bases and J shed 4 bases, with 13 bases lying between them. The CDR3 contains 16 residues. Germline V CDR1 and CDR2: KGHSH, LQKENI. The CDR3 DNA is TGTGCCAGCTCACCACCAGGGCCAATGACCGGAAACACCATATATTTT. Its translation: CASSPPGPMTGNTIYF.

The chain recombines TRBV5-1 with TRBJ1-1; D is unclear. The CDR3 spans 13 residues. Trimming pared 1 base from V and 7 bases from J, leaving 11 bases between. CDR1 and CDR2 (germline): SGHRS, YFSETQ. The DNA of the CDR3 is TGCGCCAGCAGCTTGTCATCTCAAAGTGAAGCTTTCTTT. This encodes CASSLSSQSEAFF.